The present T cell receptor (beta chain) was sequenced within a study of shared clonotypes between healthy human individuals. Study overall: The cohort comprised a couple of women and a few men. Their ages spanned 18 to 49 years.

Germline lookup yields CDR1 ENHRY and CDR2 SYGVKD. This CDR3 spans 15 amino acids. About this clone itself: The antigen is not known. At one boundary the junction diverges from the germline segment, which might be a read error.

The method was immunoSEQ multiplex PCR; TCRdb's version includes in-frame clones alone and lacks a portion of them. The table lists approximately 720,000 clones, about 91% of them singletons. Study-wide points: There were few donors, and this limited the genetic and exposure-history diversity represented.

CD45RO-negative CD8 cells positively selected for CCR7 made up the naive population, which excluded terminally differentiated effector memory CD45RA+ cells. Adult donors, all healthy and HIV-negative, had no recent acute infections or vaccinations. This TCR was sampled from a man aged 25-45 years in good health. V gene TRBV10-3 combines with J gene TRBJ2-7, with 12 bases identical to TRBD1. The sequencing sample was made of naive CD8+ T cells sorted from blood. The CDR3, as DNA: TGTGCCAGCAGTGAGGGACAGGGGGCTCCCTACGAGCAGTACTTC. This translates into CASSEGQGAPYEQYF.